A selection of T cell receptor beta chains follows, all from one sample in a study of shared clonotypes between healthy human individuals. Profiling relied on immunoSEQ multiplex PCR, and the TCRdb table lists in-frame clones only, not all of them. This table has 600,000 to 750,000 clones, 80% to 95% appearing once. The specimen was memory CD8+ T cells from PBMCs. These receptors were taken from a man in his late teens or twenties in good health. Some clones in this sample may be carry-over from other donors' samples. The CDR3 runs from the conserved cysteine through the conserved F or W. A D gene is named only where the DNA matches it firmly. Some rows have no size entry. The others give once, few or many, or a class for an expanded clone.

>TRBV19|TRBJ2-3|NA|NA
CASSDRDVMDTQYF
TGTGCCAGTAGTGACCGGGATGTCATGGATACGCAGTATTTT
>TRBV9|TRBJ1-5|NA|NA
CASSVTGKDQPQHF
TGTGCCAGCAGCGTTACGGGTAAGGATCAGCCCCAGCATTTT
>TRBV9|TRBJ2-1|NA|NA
CASSVNNEQFF
TGTGCCAGCAGCGTTAACAATGAGCAGTTCTTC
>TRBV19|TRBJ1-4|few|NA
CASSIPRVDEKLFF
TGTGCCAGTAGTATTCCCAGGGTGGATGAAAAACTGTTTTTT
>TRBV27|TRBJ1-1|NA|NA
CASSLRQVNTEAFF
TGTGCCAGCAGTTTACGACAGGTTAACACTGAAGCTTTCTTT
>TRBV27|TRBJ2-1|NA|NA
CASSLWGSVGNEQFF
TGTGCCAGCAGTTTATGGGGTAGCGTTGGCAATGAGCAGTTCTTC
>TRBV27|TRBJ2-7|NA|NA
CASSFYAEEAYEQYF
TGTGCCAGCAGTTTCTACGCGGAAGAGGCCTACGAGCAGTACTTC
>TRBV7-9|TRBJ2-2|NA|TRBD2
CASSPRLAGEAGELFF
TGTGCCAGCAGCCCGCGACTAGCGGGGGAGGCCGGGGAGCTGTTTTTT
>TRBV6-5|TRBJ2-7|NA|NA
CASSYDRLTYEQYF
TGTGCCAGCAGTTACGACAGGTTAACCTACGAGCAGTACTTC
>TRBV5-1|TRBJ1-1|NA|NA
CASSLGGLNTEAFF
TGCGCCAGCAGCTTGGGGGGACTGAACACTGAAGCTTTCTTT